This T cell receptor beta chain was identified in a study of cytomegalovirus exposure and HLA in healthy donors. Study overall: Early on, a data release was issued that held 80 million or so unique TCRs from HLA-typed donors. Among the approximately 400 donors who were genotyped, 81% fell in the genetic ancestry cluster that is associated with self-reported Caucasian donors. Study-level points and caveats: Researchers had no immune exposure information except CMV serostatus available. Rarity marked most TCR sequences, yet some public TCRs occurred in many donors.

V was clipped by 3 bases and J by 10 bases; unmatched bases: 8. CDR1 and CDR2 from the germline V gene are SGHDT and YYEEEE. This CDR3 has 15 amino acids. In regard to this clone: The antigen is not known.

PCR was performed using 60 Vbeta and 13 Jbeta primers. The assay was immunoSEQ multiplex PCR, and TCRdb's table has in-frame clones only and misses some. The table includes about 210,000 clones, approximately 82% detected once. Sequencing was done on a sample of PBMCs. This chain joins TRBV5-6 and TRBJ2-1; TRBD2 matches at 12 bases. The sequence came from a woman in her fifties or sixties in good health and CMV-seropositive. The CDR3 is CASSSTSGGYGEQFF. DNA of the CDR3: TGTGCCAGCAGCTCGACTAGCGGGGGATATGGGGAGCAGTTCTTC.